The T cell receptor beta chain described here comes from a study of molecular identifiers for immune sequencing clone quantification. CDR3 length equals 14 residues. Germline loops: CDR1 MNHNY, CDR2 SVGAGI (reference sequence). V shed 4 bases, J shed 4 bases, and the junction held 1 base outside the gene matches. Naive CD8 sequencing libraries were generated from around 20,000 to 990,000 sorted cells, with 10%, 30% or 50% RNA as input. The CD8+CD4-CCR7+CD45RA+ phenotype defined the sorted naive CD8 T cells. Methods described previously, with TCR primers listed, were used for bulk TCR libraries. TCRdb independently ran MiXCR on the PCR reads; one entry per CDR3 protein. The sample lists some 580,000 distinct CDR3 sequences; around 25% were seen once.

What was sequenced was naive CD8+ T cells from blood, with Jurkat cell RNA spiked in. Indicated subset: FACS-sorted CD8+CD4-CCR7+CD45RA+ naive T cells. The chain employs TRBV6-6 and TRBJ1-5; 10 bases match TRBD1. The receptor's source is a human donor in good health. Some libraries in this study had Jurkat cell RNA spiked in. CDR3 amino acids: CASSWTGGNQPQHF. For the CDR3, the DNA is TGTGCCAGCAGTTGGACAGGGGGAAATCAGCCCCAGCATTTT.